What follows is one T cell receptor beta chain and its context. Its antigen is as yet unknown. A multiplex PCR was run with 60 Vbeta primers and 13 Jbeta primers. Libraries were prepared by immunoSEQ multiplex PCR; TCRdb keeps only in-frame clonotypes and omits some of them. Here the sample table reports around 75,000 clones. Though probably carrying unrecorded immune exposures, donors were nominally healthy at sampling. The data belong to a study of cytomegalovirus exposure and HLA in healthy donors. Study background: Of some 400 genotyped donors, around 84% clustered with self-reported Caucasian donors.

General study results and limits: Analysis performed later showed TCR beta chains linked to HLA being more clonally expanded than equally common others. Presence/absence analyses took donor sequencing depth as roughly uniform.

The sequenced sample consisted of PBMCs. This sequence was found in a man aged 45-60 years in good health and CMV-seropositive.

In DNA form, the CDR3 reads TGTGCCAGCAGCTCAATTCAGGGGGCGGGCGAGCAGTACTTC. Its protein is CASSSIQGAGEQYF. The V call is TRBV11-2, the J call TRBJ2-7; 8 bases match TRBD1. The CDR3 is 14 residues long. Looked up from germline, CDR1 is SGHAT and CDR2 is FQNNGV. V was pared by 4 bases and J by 6 bases, with 8 bases of the junction left unmatched.